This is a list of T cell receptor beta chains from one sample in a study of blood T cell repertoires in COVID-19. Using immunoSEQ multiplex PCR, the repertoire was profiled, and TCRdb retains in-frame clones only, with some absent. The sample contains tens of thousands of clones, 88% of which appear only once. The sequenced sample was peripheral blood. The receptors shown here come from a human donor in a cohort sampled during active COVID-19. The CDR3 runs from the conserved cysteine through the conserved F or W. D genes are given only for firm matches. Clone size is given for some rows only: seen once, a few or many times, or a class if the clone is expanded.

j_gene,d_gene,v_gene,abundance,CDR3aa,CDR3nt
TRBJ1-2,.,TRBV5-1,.,CASNFGGAGSRGYTF,TGCGCCAGCAACTTCGGTGGGGCAGGATCGCGCGGCTACACCTTC
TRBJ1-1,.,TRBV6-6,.,CASSYYREVDTEAFF,TGTGCCAGCAGTTACTACAGGGAAGTGGACACTGAAGCTTTCTTT
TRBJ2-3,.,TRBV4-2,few,CASSPPQGGRLDTQYF,TGTGCCAGCAGCCCACCCCAGGGGGGTAGGCTTGATACGCAGTATTTT
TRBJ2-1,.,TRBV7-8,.,CATGPTYNEQFF,TGTGCCACCGGTCCCACGTACAATGAGCAGTTCTTC
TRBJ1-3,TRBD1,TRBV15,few,CATSTGTDSGNTIYF,TGTGCCACCAGCACCGGGACAGACTCTGGAAACACCATATATTTT
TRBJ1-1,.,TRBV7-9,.,CASSSETGNTEAFF,TGTGCCAGCAGCTCCGAGACGGGGAACACTGAAGCTTTCTTT
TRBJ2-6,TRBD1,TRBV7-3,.,CASRVGTGLSGANVLTF,TGTGCCAGCCGTGTAGGGACAGGCCTCTCTGGGGCCAACGTCCTGACTTTC
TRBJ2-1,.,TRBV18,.,CASSSYSDRSSYNEQFF,TGTGCCAGCTCATCTTATTCCGACAGAAGCTCCTACAATGAGCAGTTCTTC
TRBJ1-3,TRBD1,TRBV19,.,CASSPGQGSGNTIYF,TGTGCCAGTAGTCCAGGACAGGGCTCTGGAAACACCATATATTTT
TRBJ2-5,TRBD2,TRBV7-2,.,CASSLGFSGSSVEETQYF,TGTGCCAGCAGCTTAGGTTTTAGCGGGAGCAGCGTGGAAGAGACCCAGTACTTC
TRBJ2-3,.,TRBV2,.,CASGRNGGTDTQYF,TGTGCCAGCGGGAGGAATGGTGGCACAGATACGCAGTATTTT
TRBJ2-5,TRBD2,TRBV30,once,CAWSESGRETQYF,TGTGCCTGGAGCGAGAGCGGGAGAGAGACCCAGTACTTC
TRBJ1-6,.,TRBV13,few,CASSPRGGRNSPLHF,TGTGCCAGCAGCCCACGAGGAGGGAGGAATTCACCCCTCCACTTT
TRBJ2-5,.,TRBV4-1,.,CASSQEGGETQYF,TGCGCCAGCAGCCAAGAAGGGGGAGAGACCCAGTACTTC
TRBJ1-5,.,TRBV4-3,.,CASSQELGGSNQPQHF,TGCGCCAGCAGCCAAGAATTGGGGGGGAGCAATCAGCCCCAGCATTTT
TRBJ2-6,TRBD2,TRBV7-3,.,CASRVGGAGANVLTF,TGTGCCAGCAGAGTGGGAGGGGCCGGGGCCAACGTCCTGACTTTC
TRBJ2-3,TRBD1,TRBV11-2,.,CASSSAPGGGDTQYF,TGTGCCAGCAGCTCCGCCCCAGGGGGTGGAGATACGCAGTATTTT
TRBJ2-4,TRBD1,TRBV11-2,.,CASNGRRTGTTAKNIQYF,TGTGCCAGCAACGGCCGACGGACAGGGACCACAGCCAAAAACATTCAGTACTTC
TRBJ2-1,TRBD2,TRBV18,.,CASSPPRAGGPNEQFF,TGTGCCAGCTCACCACCGCGGGCGGGAGGGCCCAATGAGCAGTTCTTC
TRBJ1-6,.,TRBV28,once,CASSLWKSVNSPLHF,TGTGCCAGCAGTTTATGGAAGTCGGTTAATTCACCCCTCCACTTT
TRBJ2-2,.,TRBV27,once,CASSLLQGAGELFF,TGTGCCAGCAGTTTATTACAGGGAGCCGGGGAGCTGTTTTTT
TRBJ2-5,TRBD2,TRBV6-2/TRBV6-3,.,CASSYPQGLAGGRETQYF,TGTGCCAGCAGTTACCCCCAAGGACTAGCGGGGGGGCGAGAGACCCAGTACTTC
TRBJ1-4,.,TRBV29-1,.,CSVSSQGLREKLFF,TGCAGCGTGAGTTCGCAGGGACTGCGGGAAAAACTGTTTTTT
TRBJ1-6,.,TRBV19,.,CAIYRQDHNSPLHF,TGTGCCATCTACCGACAGGACCATAATTCACCCCTCCACTTT
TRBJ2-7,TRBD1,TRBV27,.,CASKGTAYEQYF,TGTGCCAGTAAAGGGACAGCCTACGAGCAGTACTTC
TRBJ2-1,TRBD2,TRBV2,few,CASSPVGGSINEQFF,TGTGCCAGCAGTCCGGTGGGCGGGAGTATCAATGAGCAGTTCTTC
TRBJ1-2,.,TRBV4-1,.,CASSQVPGVDSGGYTF,TGCGCCAGCAGCCAAGTGCCCGGGGTGGATTCGGGTGGCTACACCTTC
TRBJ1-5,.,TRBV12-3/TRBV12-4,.,CASSADRNQPQHF,TGTGCCAGCAGTGCGGACAGAAATCAGCCCCAGCATTTT
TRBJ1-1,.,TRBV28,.,CASSRQPNTEAFF,TGTGCCAGCAGTCGACAGCCGAACACTGAAGCTTTCTTT
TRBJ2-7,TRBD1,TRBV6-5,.,CASSQIRGLPGEQYF,TGTGCCAGCAGCCAAATCAGGGGGCTGCCGGGGGAGCAGTACTTC
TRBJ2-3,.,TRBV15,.,CATSRDKNTQYF,TGTGCCACCAGCAGAGATAAAAATACGCAGTATTTT
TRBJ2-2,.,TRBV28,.,CASRTETNTGELFF,TGTGCCAGCAGGACAGAGACGAACACCGGGGAGCTGTTTTTT
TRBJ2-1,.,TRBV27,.,CASSLSKTGSYNEQFF,TGTGCCAGCAGTTTATCGAAGACAGGTTCATACAATGAGCAGTTCTTC
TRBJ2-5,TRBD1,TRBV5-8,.,CASSLAWGQLLQETQYF,TGTGCCAGCAGCTTGGCCTGGGGACAGCTATTACAAGAGACCCAGTACTTC
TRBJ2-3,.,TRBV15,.,CATSLPSNTQYF,TGTGCCACCAGCCTGCCGAGTAATACGCAGTATTTT
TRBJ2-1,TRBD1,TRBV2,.,CASRTGVADEQFF,TGTGCCAGCAGGACAGGGGTTGCGGATGAGCAGTTCTTC
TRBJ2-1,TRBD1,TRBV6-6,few,CASSYGDRGFHNEQFF,TGTGCCAGCAGTTACGGAGACAGGGGGTTCCACAATGAGCAGTTCTTC
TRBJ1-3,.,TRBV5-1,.,CASSSDFSGNTIYF,TGCGCCAGCAGCTCGGACTTCAGTGGAAACACCATATATTTT
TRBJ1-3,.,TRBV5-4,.,CASSLIPDSGNTIYF,TGTGCCAGCAGCCTCATACCAGACTCTGGAAACACCATATATTTT
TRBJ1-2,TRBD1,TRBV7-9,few,CASSLFGSDRGRYTF,TGTGCCAGCAGCTTATTCGGCTCGGACAGGGGTCGCTACACCTTC
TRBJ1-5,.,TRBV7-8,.,CASSQQNQPQHF,TGTGCCAGCAGCCAACAGAATCAGCCCCAGCATTTT
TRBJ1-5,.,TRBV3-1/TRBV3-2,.,CASSQTGGGNQPQHF,TGTGCCAGCAGCCAGACCGGAGGCGGCAATCAGCCCCAGCATTTT
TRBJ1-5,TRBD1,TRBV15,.,CATSRDQGTENQPQHF,TGTGCCACCAGCAGAGATCAAGGGACAGAAAATCAGCCCCAGCATTTT
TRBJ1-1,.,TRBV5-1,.,CASSATGNTEAFF,TGCGCCAGCAGCGCGACAGGGAACACTGAAGCTTTCTTT
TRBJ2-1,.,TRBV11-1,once,CASSSGTKNEQFF,TGTGCCAGCAGCTCCGGGACAAAAAATGAGCAGTTCTTC
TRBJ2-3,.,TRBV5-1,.,CASSLAVSQGSDTQYF,TGCGCCAGCAGCTTGGCCGTTTCGCAGGGTTCAGATACGCAGTATTTT
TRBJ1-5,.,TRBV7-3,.,CASSPYAGEPQHF,TGTGCCAGCAGCCCCTACGCCGGGGAGCCCCAGCATTTT
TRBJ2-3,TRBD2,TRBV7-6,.,CASSSGLAGGWGETDTQYF,TGTGCCAGCAGCTCAGGACTAGCGGGGGGTTGGGGAGAAACAGATACGCAGTATTTT